The entry below gives a single T cell receptor beta chain sequence along with its context. No antigen is known for it. The data derive from a study of lymphopenia after photon versus proton radiotherapy. General study results and limits: Relative stability marked proton patients; photon patients lost diversity and naive cells. Larger post-nadir TCR diversity loss correlated inversely with survival in deceased patients. Oligoclonal CD8+ Temra expansion after nadir drove photon patients' diversity drop. Better survival with proton therapy was suggested as possible, not demonstrated.

Using immunoSEQ multiplex PCR, the repertoire was profiled, and TCRdb retains in-frame clones only, with some absent. The sample holds 150,000 to 200,000 clones, approximately 86% seen once. Sample: peripheral blood, taken from a patient treated with photon-based radiotherapy. This receptor was identified in a man aged 45-65 years with gastric cancer.

As DNA, the CDR3 is TGTGCCAGTAGTCTTACAGGGGGCTACGAGCAGTACTTC. Translated: CASSLTGGYEQYF. The chain has TRBV19 and TRBJ2-7; 8 nucleotides agree with TRBD1. J lost 3 bases, V lost 5 bases, and 3 bases had no gene match. CDR1 is LNHDA, CDR2 SQIVND, per germline (reference sequence). The CDR3 contains 13 residues.